Many counts were recorded for the clone carrying this TCR beta chain. No antigen is known for it. The data were taken from a study of blood T cells in healthy people across ages. Study results and limitations: The authors considered diversity estimates from one million T cells to be underestimates. Long-lived donors carried more naive CD4+ cells and greater diversity than aged donors.

CDR1 and CDR2 from the germline V gene are SGHTA and FQGNSA. This CDR3 is 14 amino acids long. The ends lost 3 bases at V and 8 bases at J; junction bases unmatched: 7. It was with a sample-barcoded 5' primer and a J-beta primer mix that a second PCR of roughly 7 to 11 cycles was run. Unique molecular identifiers of 12 random nucleotides labeled each cDNA. TCRdb re-called the 5' RACE reads with MiXCR, one entry per CDR3 protein. The sample lists around 870,000 distinct CDR3 sequences; about 28% were seen once. This chain connects TRBV7-2 to TRBJ1-2; 9 bases are shared with TRBD1. The sequenced material came from blood. The clonotype originates from a woman aged 80 or older in good health. The DNA of the CDR3 is TGTGCCAGCAGCTTCTCACAGGGGGCGTGGGGCTACACCTTC. Translated, it gives CASSFSQGAWGYTF. The full variable domain, completed using reference TRBV7-2 and TRBJ1-2, is GAGVSQSPSNKVTEKGKDVELRCDPISGHTALYWYRQSLGQGLEFLIYFQGNSAPDKSGLPSDRFSAERTGGSVSTLTIQRTQQEDSAVYLCASSFSQGAWGYTFGSGTRLTVV.